This section outlines one T cell receptor beta chain sequence together with its context. The data belong to a study of blood T cell repertoires in COVID-19. Study information: PBMCs, B-cell-depleted T cells, or T cells were the source of the cDNA or gDNA that made up the material.

In Seattle, patients joined the study during active infection and were tracked longitudinally. V lost 5 bases and J lost 2; bases outside the gene matches: 5. This CDR3 is built from 15 residues. Germline assignment: CDR1 SNHLY and CDR2 FYNNEI. TCRdb's copy holds only in-frame clones and misses some; the assay was immunoSEQ multiplex PCR. Of around 460,000 clones listed, roughly 89% are singletons. The V and J genes are TRBV2 and TRBJ1-5; TRBD1 matches at 8 bases. This clonotype originated in a young man with COVID-19, enrolled during active disease. The sample comprised peripheral blood. For the CDR3, the DNA is TGTGCCAGCAGTCAGGGGGCGCCGGGCAATCAGCCCCAGCATTTT. Translated, it gives CASSQGAPGNQPQHF.